Listed below are T cell receptor beta chains from one sample, sequenced in a study of cytomegalovirus exposure and HLA in healthy donors. Only in-frame clones appear in the TCRdb table, and some are missing; sequencing was by immunoSEQ multiplex PCR. The data show under 200,000 clones, around 81% seen once. Material for sequencing was PBMCs. The receptor set was obtained from a young woman in good health and CMV-seropositive. Both conserved end residues are part of each CDR3.

TRBJ1-1 | TRBV28 | CASRTTGVTEAFF
TRBJ2-1 | TRBV29-1 | CSVDPTGVGYNEQFF
TRBJ2-1 | TRBV15 | CATSGGGVSSYNEQFF
TRBJ2-3 | TRBV7-8 | CASSRYEGSSTDTQYF
TRBJ1-2 | TRBV7-9 | CASSYSRAGYGYTF
TRBJ2-5 | TRBV7-2 | CASSTQGGRVTQYF
TRBJ1-3 | TRBV11-3 | CASSSYYGTGVGNTIYF
TRBJ2-3 | TRBV19 | CASSIVRQGADTQYF
TRBJ2-1 | TRBV4-2 | CASSQDPQISYNEQFF
TRBJ1-2 | TRBV28 | CASSLFGTGNYGYTF
TRBJ1-2 | TRBV4-2 | CASSRRTDSYGYTF
TRBJ2-1 | TRBV11-2 | CASSLAGGSGGHNEQFF
TRBJ2-1 | TRBV9 | CASSVGTGDYNEQFF
TRBJ1-1 | TRBV5-1 | CASSLAGEAFF
TRBJ1-2 | TRBV9 | CASSVDSGRLSFYGYTF
TRBJ2-7 | TRBV5-4 | CASSPTSGTTYEQYF
TRBJ2-4 | TRBV9 | CASSVGGPGNIQYF
TRBJ2-3 | TRBV28 | CASSLPEGESRRDTDTQYF
TRBJ1-2 | TRBV6-5 | CASSYLRTSGMIHTF
TRBJ2-5 | TRBV2 | CASMRTGEETQYF
TRBJ1-1 | TRBV6-6 | CASSYGEREEAFF
TRBJ2-5 | TRBV7-9 | CASSSARDIETQYF
TRBJ1-2 | TRBV7-9 | CASSSGTAKYGYTF
TRBJ2-5 | TRBV4-3 | CASSQDLEGAIETQYF